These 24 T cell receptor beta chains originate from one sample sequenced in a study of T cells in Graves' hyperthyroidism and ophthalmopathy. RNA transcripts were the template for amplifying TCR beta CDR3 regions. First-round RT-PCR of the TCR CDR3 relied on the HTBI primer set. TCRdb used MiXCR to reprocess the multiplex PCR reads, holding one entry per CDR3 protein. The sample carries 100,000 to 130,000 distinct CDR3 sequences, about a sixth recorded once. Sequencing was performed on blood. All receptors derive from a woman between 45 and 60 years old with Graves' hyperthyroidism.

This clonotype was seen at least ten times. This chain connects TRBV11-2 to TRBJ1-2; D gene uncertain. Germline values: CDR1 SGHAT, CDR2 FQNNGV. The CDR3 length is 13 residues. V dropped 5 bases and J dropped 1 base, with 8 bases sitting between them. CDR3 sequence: CASSVQLNYGYTF. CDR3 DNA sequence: TGTGCCAGCAGCGTACAGCTTAACTATGGCTACACCTTC.

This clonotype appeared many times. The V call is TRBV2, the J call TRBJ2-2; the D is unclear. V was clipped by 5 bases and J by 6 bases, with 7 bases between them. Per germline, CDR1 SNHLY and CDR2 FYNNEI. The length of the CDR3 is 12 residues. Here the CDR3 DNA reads TGTGCCAGCAGTTCCTACCCCGGGGAGCTGTTTTTT. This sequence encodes CASSSYPGELFF.

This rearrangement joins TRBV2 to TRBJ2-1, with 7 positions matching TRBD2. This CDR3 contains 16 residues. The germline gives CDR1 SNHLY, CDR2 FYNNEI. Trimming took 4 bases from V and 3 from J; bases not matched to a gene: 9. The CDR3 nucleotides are TGTGCCAGCAGTGCAGCTAGCGGAGGGATCTACAATGAGCAGTTCTTC. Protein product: CASSAASGGIYNEQFF.

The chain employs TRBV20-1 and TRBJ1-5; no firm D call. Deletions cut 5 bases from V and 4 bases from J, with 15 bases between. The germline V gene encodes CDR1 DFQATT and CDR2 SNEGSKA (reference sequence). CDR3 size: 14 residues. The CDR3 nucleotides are TGCAGTGCTTGGGGATGGAACTGGAATCAGCCCCAGCATTTT. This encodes CSAWGWNWNQPQHF.

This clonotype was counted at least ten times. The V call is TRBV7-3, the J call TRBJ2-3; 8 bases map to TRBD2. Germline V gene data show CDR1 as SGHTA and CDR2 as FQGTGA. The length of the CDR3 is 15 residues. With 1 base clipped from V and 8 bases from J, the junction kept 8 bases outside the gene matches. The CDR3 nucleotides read TGTGCCAGCAGCTTAAACGGGAGGGCCTCGGGTACGCAGTATTTT. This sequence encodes CASSLNGRASGTQYF.

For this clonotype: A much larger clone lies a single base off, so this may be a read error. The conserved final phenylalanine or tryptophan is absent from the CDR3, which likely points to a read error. The CDR3 sequence: CASSPQGAPSYEQYL. The CDR3 DNA sequence: TGTGCCAGCAGCCCACAGGGGGCGCCTTCCTACGAGCAGTACCTC. J is TRBJ2-7 and V is TRBV28, with 9 nucleotides matching TRBD1. This CDR3 region has 15 residues. The J segment lost 1 base and the V segment lost 6 bases, leaving 7 bases of the junction unmatched. Germline V lookup: CDR1 MDHEN, CDR2 SYDVKM.

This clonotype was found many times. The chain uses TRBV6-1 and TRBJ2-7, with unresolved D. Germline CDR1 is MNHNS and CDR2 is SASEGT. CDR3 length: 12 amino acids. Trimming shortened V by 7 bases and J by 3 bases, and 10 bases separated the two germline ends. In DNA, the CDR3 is TGTGCCAGCAAACCCCCGGGCTACGAGCAGTACTTC. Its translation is CASKPPGYEQYF.

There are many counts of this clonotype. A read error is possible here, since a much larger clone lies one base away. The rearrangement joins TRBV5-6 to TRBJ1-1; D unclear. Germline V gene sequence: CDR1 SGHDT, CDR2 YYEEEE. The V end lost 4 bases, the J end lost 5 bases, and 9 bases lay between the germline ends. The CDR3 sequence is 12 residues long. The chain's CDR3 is CASSPARTEAFF. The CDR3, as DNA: TGTGCCAGCAGCCCGGCGAGGACTGAAGCTTTCTTT. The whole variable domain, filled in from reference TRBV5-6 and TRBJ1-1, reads DAGVTQSPTHLIKTRGQQVTLRCSPKSGHDTVSWYQQALGQGPQFIFQYYEEEERQRGNFPDRFSGHQFPNYSSELNVNALLLGDSALYLCASSPARTEAFFGQGTRLTVV.

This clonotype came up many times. DNA of the CDR3: TGTGCCAGCAGCTTAGGGTGGAGTCGGGGTGCCAGCAATCAGCCCCAGCATTTT. Translation: CASSLGWSRGASNQPQHF. This rearrangement joins TRBV7-2 to TRBJ1-5, with D uncertain. CDR3 length: 18 amino acids. V was pared by 1 base and J by 1 base, with 17 bases between. The germline V gene encodes CDR1 SGHTA and CDR2 FQGNSA.

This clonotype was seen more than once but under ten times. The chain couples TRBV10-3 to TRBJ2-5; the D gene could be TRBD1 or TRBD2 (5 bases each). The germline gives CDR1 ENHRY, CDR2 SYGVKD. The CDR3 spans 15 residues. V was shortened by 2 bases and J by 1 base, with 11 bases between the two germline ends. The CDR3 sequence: CAISEVRGAQETQYF. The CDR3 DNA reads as TGTGCCATCAGTGAGGTGAGGGGCGCCCAAGAGACCCAGTACTTC.

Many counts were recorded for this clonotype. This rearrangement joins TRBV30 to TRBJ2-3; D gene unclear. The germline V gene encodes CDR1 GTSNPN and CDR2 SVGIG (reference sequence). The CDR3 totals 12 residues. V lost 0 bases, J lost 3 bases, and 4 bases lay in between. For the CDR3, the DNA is TGTGCCTGGAGTGTACTGACAGATACGCAGTATTTT. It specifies CAWSVLTDTQYF.

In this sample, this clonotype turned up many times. For the CDR3, the DNA is TGTGCCAGCAGCTTAGGGGGTGGTGAGCAGTTCTTC. Translating gives CASSLGGGEQFF. This chain links TRBV11-1 with TRBJ2-1; D gene uncertain. CDR3 length: 12 amino acids. Looked up from germline, CDR1 is SGHAT and CDR2 is FQDESV (reference sequence). With 1 base removed from V and 9 bases from J, the gap between germline ends came to 7 bases.

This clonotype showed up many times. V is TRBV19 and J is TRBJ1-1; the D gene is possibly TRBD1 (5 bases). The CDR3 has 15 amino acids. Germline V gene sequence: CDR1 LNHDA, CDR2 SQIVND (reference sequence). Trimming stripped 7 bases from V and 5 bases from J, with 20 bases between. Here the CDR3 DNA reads TGTGCCAGTAATGACCAGGAGGGGAGTTATACTGAAGCTTTCTTT. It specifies CASNDQEGSYTEAFF.

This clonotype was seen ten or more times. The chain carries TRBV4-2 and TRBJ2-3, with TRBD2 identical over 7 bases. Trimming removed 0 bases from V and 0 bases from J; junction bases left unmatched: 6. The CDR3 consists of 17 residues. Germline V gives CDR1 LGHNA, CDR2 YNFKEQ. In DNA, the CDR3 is TGTGCCAGCAGCCAAGATCGACAGCGGGGTAGCACAGATACGCAGTATTTT. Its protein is CASSQDRQRGSTDTQYF.

This chain's CDR3 is CASRQGQQETQYF. The DNA for the CDR3 is TGTGCCAGCAGGCAGGGACAGCAAGAGACCCAGTACTTC. This chain joins TRBV28 and TRBJ2-5; 7 bases fit TRBD1. This CDR3 region has 13 residues. J lost 2 bases, V lost 6 bases, and 3 bases had no gene match. Germline V gene lookup returns CDR1 MDHEN and CDR2 SYDVKM.

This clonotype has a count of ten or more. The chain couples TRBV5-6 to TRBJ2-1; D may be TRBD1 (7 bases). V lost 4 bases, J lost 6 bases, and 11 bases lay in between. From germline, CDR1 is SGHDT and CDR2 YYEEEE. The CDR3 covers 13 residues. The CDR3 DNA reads TGTGCCAGCAGCCAGGGGGGTAGCAATGAGCAGTTCTTC. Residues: CASSQGGSNEQFF.

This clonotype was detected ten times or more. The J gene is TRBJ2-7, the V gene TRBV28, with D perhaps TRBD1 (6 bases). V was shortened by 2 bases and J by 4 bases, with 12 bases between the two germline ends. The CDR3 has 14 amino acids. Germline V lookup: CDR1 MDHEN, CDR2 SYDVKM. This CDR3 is CASSLDRKAYEQYF. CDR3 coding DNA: TGTGCCAGCAGTTTAGACAGGAAGGCTTACGAGCAGTACTTC.

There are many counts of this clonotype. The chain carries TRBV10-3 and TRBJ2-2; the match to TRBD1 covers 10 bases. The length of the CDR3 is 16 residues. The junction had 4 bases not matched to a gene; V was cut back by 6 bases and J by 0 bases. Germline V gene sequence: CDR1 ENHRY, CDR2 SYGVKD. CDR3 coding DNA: TGTGCCATCAGCCTGGGACAGGGGACGAACACCGGGGAGCTGTTTTTT. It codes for CAISLGQGTNTGELFF.

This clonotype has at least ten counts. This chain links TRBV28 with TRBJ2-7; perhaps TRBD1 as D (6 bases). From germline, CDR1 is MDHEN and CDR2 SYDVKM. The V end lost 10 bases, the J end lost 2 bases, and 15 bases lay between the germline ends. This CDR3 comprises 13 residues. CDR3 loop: CATGGQPTYEQYF. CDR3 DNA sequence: TGTGCCACTGGCGGACAGCCGACCTACGAGCAGTACTTC.

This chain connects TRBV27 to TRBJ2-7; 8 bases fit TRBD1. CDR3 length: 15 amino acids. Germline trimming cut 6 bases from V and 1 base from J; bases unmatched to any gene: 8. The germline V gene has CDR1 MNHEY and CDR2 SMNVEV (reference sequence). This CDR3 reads CASRGRTGRSYEQYF. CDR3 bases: TGTGCCAGCAGGGGACGGACAGGGAGATCCTACGAGCAGTACTTC.

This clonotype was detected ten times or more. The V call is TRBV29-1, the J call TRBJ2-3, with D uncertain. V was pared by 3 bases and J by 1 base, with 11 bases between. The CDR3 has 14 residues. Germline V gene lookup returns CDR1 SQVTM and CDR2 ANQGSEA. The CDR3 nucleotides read TGCAGCGTTGAGGCCGGGTCCGGCACAGATACGCAGTATTTT. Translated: CSVEAGSGTDTQYF.

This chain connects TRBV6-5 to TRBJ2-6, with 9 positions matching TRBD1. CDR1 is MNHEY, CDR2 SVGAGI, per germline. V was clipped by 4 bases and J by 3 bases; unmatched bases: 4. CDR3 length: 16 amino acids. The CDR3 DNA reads TGTGCCAGCAGTTCACAGGGGGCGGATGGGGCCAACGTCCTGACTTTC. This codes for CASSSQGADGANVLTF.

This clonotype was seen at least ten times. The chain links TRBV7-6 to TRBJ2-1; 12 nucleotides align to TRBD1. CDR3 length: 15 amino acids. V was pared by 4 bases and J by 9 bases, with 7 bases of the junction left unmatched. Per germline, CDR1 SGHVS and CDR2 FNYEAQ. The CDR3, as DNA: TGTGCCAGCAGCTCCCGGGACAGGGGGCCTGGTGAGCAGTTCTTC. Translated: CASSSRDRGPGEQFF.

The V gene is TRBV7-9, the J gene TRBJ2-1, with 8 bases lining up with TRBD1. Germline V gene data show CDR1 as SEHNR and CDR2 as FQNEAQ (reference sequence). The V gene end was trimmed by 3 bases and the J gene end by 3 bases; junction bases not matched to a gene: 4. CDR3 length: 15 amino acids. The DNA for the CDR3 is TGTGCCAGCAGCTTGGGACAGGCGGGCTACAATGAGCAGTTCTTC. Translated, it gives CASSLGQAGYNEQFF.